Shown below are 25 T cell receptor beta chains from a single sample sequenced in a study of shared clonotypes between healthy human individuals. Repertoires were generated with immunoSEQ multiplex PCR, while TCRdb's copy carries only in-frame clones and drops some. The table has roughly 2.5 million clones, over 85% seen once. The sample taken for sequencing was naive CD4+ T cells sorted from blood. Subset specified: CD45RA+ positively selected. Receptor source: a man aged 18 to 35 in good health.

The rearrangement uses TRBV5-1 and TRBJ2-5; D is ambiguous. CDR1 SGHRS and CDR2 YFSETQ come from the germline V gene. This CDR3 region has 16 residues. V dropped 4 bases and J dropped 2 bases, with 18 bases sitting between them. The CDR3 DNA reads as TGCGCCAGCAGCCCAAGGGTCCAGGCAGCACAAGAGACCCAGTACTTC. This sequence encodes CASSPRVQAAQETQYF.

Note on this clone: It is unclear where the CDR3 begins or ends on the DNA, so no DNA is shown, and the CDR3 is as TCRdb lists it. V gene TRBV7-5 combines with J gene TRBJ2-5; no DNA check was done on the table's D call, TRBD2. TRBV7-5 is given as a pseudogene. The CDR3 region is 14 residues in length, termini included. The CDR3 loop reads CARSLYECWETQYF.

The J gene is TRBJ2-1, the V gene TRBV10-2; maybe TRBD2 (5 bases). The length of the CDR3 is 17 residues. V dropped 4 bases and J dropped 0 bases, with 16 bases sitting between them. Germline V gene data show CDR1 as WSHSY and CDR2 as SAAADI. The CDR3 DNA reads TGCGCCAGCAGTGCCCTTTTCGGGATAAGCTCCTACAATGAGCAGTTCTTC. Amino acids: CASSALFGISSYNEQFF.

The V call is TRBV7-3, the J call TRBJ2-2; TRBD1 might be the D (5 bases). Trimming cost V 2 bases and J 7 bases, with 8 bases left between them. Germline CDR1 reads SGHTA; CDR2 reads FQGTGA. The CDR3 sequence is 13 residues long. In DNA form, the CDR3 reads TGTGCCAGCAGCTTAGAAGGGGTCGGGGAGCTGTTTTTT. Translated, it gives CASSLEGVGELFF.

The chain carries TRBV2 and TRBJ2-7; 10 nucleotides align to TRBD1. The ends lost 5 bases at V and 4 bases at J; junction bases unmatched: 5. Germline CDR1 and CDR2: SNHLY and FYNNEI. This CDR3 comprises 14 residues. Here the CDR3 reads CASSRDRGEYEQYF. The DNA of the CDR3 is TGTGCCAGCAGTCGGGACAGGGGAGAGTACGAGCAGTACTTC.

The J gene is TRBJ1-1, the V gene TRBV5-4; D might be TRBD1 (5 bases). The germline V gene has CDR1 SGHNT and CDR2 YYREEE (reference sequence). Trimming took 5 bases from V and 6 from J, leaving 20 bases between them. The CDR3 sequence is 15 residues long. CDR3: CASRTGGTLIAEAFF. For the CDR3, the DNA is TGTGCCAGCAGAACAGGAGGTACCCTGATCGCTGAAGCTTTCTTT.

This chain uses TRBV10-3 with TRBJ1-4; TRBD1 agrees at 7 bases. CDR1 ENHRY and CDR2 SYGVKD come from the germline V gene. Trimming at V came to 6 bases and at J to 8 bases, leaving 9 bases not matched to a gene. The CDR3 covers 14 residues. The CDR3 DNA reads TGTGCCATCAGCCCCGACAGGGTTGGAGAAAAACTGTTTTTT. As protein: CAISPDRVGEKLFF.

The rearrangement uses TRBV30 and TRBJ2-7; maybe TRBD1 (6 bases). CDR3 size: 12 residues. V lost 2 bases, J lost 6 bases, and 11 bases lay in between. Germline values: CDR1 GTSNPN, CDR2 SVGIG (reference sequence). The DNA for the CDR3 is TGTGCCTGGAGTCGGCAGGGGATCGAGCAGTACTTC. This gives the protein CAWSRQGIEQYF.

The rearrangement uses TRBV2 and TRBJ2-7; D remains unclear. Between the trimmed V and J ends, which lost 6 bases and 2 bases, there was a span of 14 bases. This CDR3 has 14 amino acids. Looked up from germline, CDR1 is SNHLY and CDR2 is FYNNEI. The CDR3 DNA follows: TGTGCCAGCAGATTCGAGACTGTTACCTACGAGCAGTACTTC. Amino acids: CASRFETVTYEQYF.

The chain joins TRBV5-5 to TRBJ2-1, with 11 positions matching TRBD1. From germline, CDR1 is SGHKS and CDR2 YYEKEE (reference sequence). Losses at the gene ends were 4 bases for V and 7 bases for J; bases not matched to a gene: 7. This CDR3 spans 15 amino acids. CDR3 in DNA: TGTGCCAGCAGCCAAGGACAGGGGGCGTCAAATGAGCAGTTCTTC. This translates into CASSQGQGASNEQFF.

The J gene is TRBJ2-7, the V gene TRBV10-3, with 8 bases identical to TRBD1. The CDR3 is 13 residues long. V trimming: 6 bases; J trimming: 5 bases; junction bases outside the gene matches: 6. CDR1 is ENHRY and CDR2 is SYGVKD in the germline V gene. CDR3 amino acids: CAIRAGTGDEQYF. The DNA of the CDR3 is TGTGCCATCAGAGCCGGGACAGGCGACGAGCAGTACTTC.

The chain carries TRBV5-4 and TRBJ1-5, with TRBD1 matching 8 bases. V dropped 3 bases and J dropped 5; count of bases not matched to a gene: 7. Germline CDR1 reads SGHNT; CDR2 reads YYREEE (reference sequence). This CDR3 contains 15 residues. This CDR3 is CASSSGQGPDQPQHF. CDR3 coding DNA: TGTGCCAGCAGCTCAGGACAGGGCCCCGATCAGCCCCAGCATTTT.

The chain couples TRBV2 to TRBJ1-5; D is unclear. CDR1 and CDR2 (germline): SNHLY, FYNNEI. The CDR3 consists of 15 residues. V was pared by 6 bases and J by 7 bases, with 19 bases between. The chain's CDR3 is CASSNDPPALQPQHF. DNA of the CDR3: TGTGCCAGCAGCAATGACCCCCCTGCGTTACAGCCCCAGCATTTT.

The chain employs TRBV5-5 and TRBJ1-3; the D is unclear. Trimming shortened V by 2 bases and J by 3 bases, and 12 bases separated the two germline ends. Germline V gene sequence: CDR1 SGHKS, CDR2 YYEKEE (reference sequence). There are 15 residues in the CDR3. CDR3 DNA: TGTGCCAGCAGCTTACACCGCGGGGATGGAAACACCATATATTTT. Translation: CASSLHRGDGNTIYF.

V is TRBV7-8 and J is TRBJ1-5; 7 positions match TRBD1. V shed 11 bases and J 5 bases; nucleotides not matched to a gene: 6. From germline, CDR1 is SGHVS and CDR2 FQNEAQ. This CDR3 is built from 12 residues. The CDR3 spells CAGGGFDQPQHF. CDR3 coding DNA: TGTGCCGGAGGGGGCTTCGATCAGCCCCAGCATTTT.

This sequence joins TRBV28 and TRBJ2-5; 12 bases are a match to TRBD1. In germline, CDR1 is MDHEN, CDR2 SYDVKM. The ends lost 6 bases at V and 5 bases at J; junction bases unmatched: 7. This CDR3 spans 15 amino acids. The chain's CDR3 is CASRGGTGGAETQYF. The CDR3 region has the DNA TGTGCCAGCAGGGGGGGGACAGGGGGCGCCGAGACCCAGTACTTC. Complete variable domain (other parts from reference TRBV28 and TRBJ2-5): DVKVTQSSRYLVKRTGEKVFLECVQDMDHENMFWYRQDPGLGLRLIYFSYDVKMKEKGDIPEGYSVSREKKERFSLILESASTNQTSMYLCASRGGTGGAETQYFGPGTRLLVL.

This CDR3 is CASSWDRELAGVIGELFF. In nucleotides, the CDR3 is TGTGCCAGCAGTTGGGACAGGGAGCTAGCGGGAGTTATCGGGGAGCTGTTTTTT. This chain uses TRBV2 with TRBJ2-2, with a tentative D call TRBD2 (10 bases). Germline CDR1 SNHLY, CDR2 FYNNEI. V was clipped by 5 bases and J by 7 bases, with 26 bases between them. There are 18 residues in the CDR3.

V usage is TRBV7-9 and J usage is TRBJ1-5; D possibly corresponds to TRBD1 (6 bases). CDR1 and CDR2 (germline): SEHNR, FQNEAQ (reference sequence). V was trimmed by 2 bases and J by 6 bases, leaving 8 bases between them. The CDR3 length is 13 residues. The DNA for the CDR3 is TGTGCCAGCAGCTTACAGGGGCCTCAGCCCCAGCATTTT. Residues: CASSLQGPQPQHF.

CDR3 in DNA: TGCGCCAGCAGCTTTATAACAGGGGAGAATGGCTACACCTTC. This translates into CASSFITGENGYTF. This rearrangement joins TRBV5-1 to TRBJ1-2, with TRBD1 matching over 7 bases. The J segment lost 6 bases and the V segment lost 2 bases, leaving 7 bases of the junction unmatched. There are 14 residues in the CDR3. Germline-derived CDR1 and CDR2 are SGHRS and YFSETQ.

This chain links TRBV5-4 with TRBJ2-2; no definite D call. The CDR3 loop spans 14 amino acids. CDR1 and CDR2 from the germline V gene are SGHNT and YYREEE (reference sequence). Trimming cost V 5 bases and J 0 bases, with 8 bases left between them. The CDR3 DNA reads as TGTGCCAGCAGGGCAGAAGCGAACACCGGGGAGCTGTTTTTT. Its protein is CASRAEANTGELFF.

V usage is TRBV7-9 and J usage is TRBJ2-2; no firm D call. V dropped 1 base and J dropped 5 bases, with 14 bases sitting between them. This CDR3 has 16 residues. From germline, CDR1 is SEHNR and CDR2 FQNEAQ (reference sequence). CDR3 residues: CASSLDRSPGTGELFF. The CDR3 DNA reads TGTGCCAGCAGCTTAGACCGGTCCCCTGGTACCGGGGAGCTGTTTTTT.

The chain is built from TRBV11-2 and TRBJ2-1, with D uncertain. The CDR3 length is 13 residues. The germline V gene encodes CDR1 SGHAT and CDR2 FQNNGV. V lost 0 bases and J 6 bases, leaving 6 bases between the germline ends. Written as DNA, the CDR3 is TGTGCCAGCAGCTTAGACCAGCTCAATGAGCAGTTCTTC. Translating gives CASSLDQLNEQFF.

The chain joins TRBV5-1 to TRBJ1-4, with TRBD1 matching over 10 bases. This CDR3 contains 16 residues. Germline CDR1 is SGHRS and CDR2 is YFSETQ. The V and J ends lost 7 bases and 8 bases, in that order; junction bases with no gene match: 14. The CDR3: CASPQNSTGGHEKLFF. The CDR3, as DNA: TGCGCCAGCCCTCAAAATTCGACAGGGGGCCACGAAAAACTGTTTTTT.

This sequence joins TRBV7-6 and TRBJ2-3; D is uncertain. CDR1 is SGHVS and CDR2 is FNYEAQ in the germline V gene. This CDR3 region has 15 residues. V lost 5 bases and J lost 4, with 16 bases in between. In DNA, the CDR3 is TGTGCCAGCAGCCCCTTGAGCCCTGGCGCAGATACGCAGTATTTT. It translates to CASSPLSPGADTQYF.

This chain links TRBV6-5 with TRBJ2-7, with TRBD1 as a possible D gene (5 bases). The germline V gene has CDR1 MNHEY and CDR2 SVGAGI. Trimming cost V 7 bases and J 6 bases, with 13 bases left between them. The CDR3 totals 12 residues. The CDR3 bases are TGTGCCAGCACCGACAACAGGCGCGAGCAGTACTTC. Protein: CASTDNRREQYF.